The next 8 T cell receptor beta chains were all read from a single sample in a study of T cell responses to AZD1222 COVID-19 vaccine. Method: immunoSEQ multiplex PCR; TCRdb's copy keeps in-frame clones and lacks some. The table shows 85,000 to 100,000 clones, with 90% to 95% occurring only once. The sample here was peripheral blood, taken on day 0 of AZD1222 vaccination. The receptors here all came from an adult in good health.

The chain has TRBV19 and TRBJ2-7, with 8 nucleotides matching TRBD1. J lost 7 bases, V lost 0 bases, and 2 bases had no gene match. Per the germline V gene, CDR1 is LNHDA and CDR2 is SQIVND (reference sequence). The CDR3 totals 13 residues. This CDR3 is CASSIEQGAEQYF. The CDR3 region has the DNA TGTGCCAGTAGTATAGAGCAGGGGGCAGAGCAGTACTTC.

V and J are TRBV3-1 (or the pseudogene TRBV3-2) and TRBJ2-2; 9 bases match TRBD2. The ends lost 10 bases at V and 2 bases at J; junction bases unmatched: 11. From germline, CDR1 is LGHDT and CDR2 YNNKEL (reference sequence). The CDR3 totals 16 residues. The CDR3: CATMGREGRNTGELFF. The CDR3 DNA follows: TGTGCCACCATGGGGCGGGAGGGCCGTAACACCGGGGAGCTGTTTTTT.

This clone has just one count. The chain links TRBV7-3 to TRBJ1-3; the D is unclear. From germline, CDR1 is SGHTA and CDR2 FQGTGA. The ends were cut back, 2 bases at V and 6 bases at J, with 8 bases in the middle. The length of the CDR3 is 13 residues. The CDR3 region is CASSLSEANTIYF. CDR3 bases: TGTGCCAGCAGCTTATCGGAGGCAAACACCATATATTTT.

The genes are TRBV28 and TRBJ1-1; D is perhaps TRBD1 (6 bases). V was trimmed by 3 bases and J by 5 bases, leaving 22 bases between them. Germline CDR1 reads MDHEN; CDR2 reads SYDVKM. CDR3 size: 17 residues. CDR3: CASSLSFAPGELTEAFF. CDR3 DNA sequence: TGTGCCAGCAGTTTGAGTTTCGCCCCAGGGGAATTGACTGAAGCTTTCTTT.

The V gene is TRBV28, the J gene TRBJ2-2; 13 bases line up with TRBD2. The CDR3 has 16 residues. V gave up 10 bases and J gave up 5 bases; unmatched junction bases: 10. Germline V gives CDR1 MDHEN, CDR2 SYDVKM. The CDR3 spells CAIRPRTSGSTGELFF. The CDR3 DNA reads TGTGCCATCCGACCCAGGACTAGCGGGAGTACCGGGGAGCTGTTTTTT.

The V and J genes are TRBV9 and TRBJ1-2; 10 nucleotides line up with TRBD1. The ends lost 2 bases at V and 8 bases at J; junction bases unmatched: 3. The CDR3 loop spans 13 amino acids. Germline CDR1 reads SGDLS; CDR2 reads YYNGEE. The CDR3, as DNA: TGTGCCAGCAGCGTGGACAGGGGGAACGGCTACACCTTC. Its protein product is CASSVDRGNGYTF.

The rearrangement joins TRBV5-1 to TRBJ2-3; tentative D call: TRBD2 (5 bases). Trimming stripped 4 bases from V and 3 bases from J, with 12 bases between. Germline V gives CDR1 SGHRS, CDR2 YFSETQ. The CDR3 is 14 residues long. The CDR3 protein is CASSQALATDTQYF. CDR3 nucleotide sequence: TGCGCCAGCAGCCAAGCGCTAGCAACAGATACGCAGTATTTT.

This clone was observed once. The V gene is TRBV28, the J gene TRBJ2-1; a possible D gene is TRBD2 (6 bases). From germline, CDR1 is MDHEN and CDR2 SYDVKM. Between the trimmed V and J ends, which lost 10 bases and 2 bases, there was a span of 15 bases. This CDR3 has 14 amino acids. CDR3 sequence reads: CATSTGVTYNEQFF. CDR3 in DNA: TGTGCCACGAGCACGGGAGTAACCTACAATGAGCAGTTCTTC.